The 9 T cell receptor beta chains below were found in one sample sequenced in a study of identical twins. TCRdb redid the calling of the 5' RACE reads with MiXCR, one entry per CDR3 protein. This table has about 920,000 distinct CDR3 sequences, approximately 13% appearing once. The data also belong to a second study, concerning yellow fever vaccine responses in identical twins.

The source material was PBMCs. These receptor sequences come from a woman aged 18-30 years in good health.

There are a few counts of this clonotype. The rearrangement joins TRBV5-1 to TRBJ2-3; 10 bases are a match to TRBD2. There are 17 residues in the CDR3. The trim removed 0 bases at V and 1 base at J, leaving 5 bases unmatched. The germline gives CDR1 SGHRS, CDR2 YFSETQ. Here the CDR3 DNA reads TGCGCCAGCAGCTTGGGGCTAGCGGGGGCCCGCACAGATACGCAGTATTTT. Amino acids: CASSLGLAGARTDTQYF. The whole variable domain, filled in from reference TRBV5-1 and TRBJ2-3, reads KAGVTQTPRYLIKTRGQQVTLSCSPISGHRSVSWYQQTPGQGLQFLFEYFSETQRNKGNFPGRFSGRQFSNSRSEMNVSTLELGDSALYLCASSLGLAGARTDTQYFGPGTRLTVL.

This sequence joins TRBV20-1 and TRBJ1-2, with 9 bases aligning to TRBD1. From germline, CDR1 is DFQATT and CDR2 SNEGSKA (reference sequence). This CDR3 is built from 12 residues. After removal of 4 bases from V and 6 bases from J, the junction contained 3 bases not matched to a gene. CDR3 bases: TGCAGTGCTACGACAGGGGGAAATGGCTACACCTTC. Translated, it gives CSATTGGNGYTF.

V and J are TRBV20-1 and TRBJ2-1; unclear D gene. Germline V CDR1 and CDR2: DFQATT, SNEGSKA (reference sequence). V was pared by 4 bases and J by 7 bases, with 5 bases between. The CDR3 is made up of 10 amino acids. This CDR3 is CSAMMNEQFF. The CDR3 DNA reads TGCAGTGCTATGATGAATGAGCAGTTCTTC.

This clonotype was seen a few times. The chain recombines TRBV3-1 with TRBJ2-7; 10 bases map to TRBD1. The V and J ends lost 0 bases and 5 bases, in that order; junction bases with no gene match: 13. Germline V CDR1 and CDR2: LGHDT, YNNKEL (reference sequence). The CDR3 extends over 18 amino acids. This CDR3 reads CASSQDPAPGQGRDEQYF. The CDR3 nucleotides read TGTGCCAGCAGCCAAGACCCTGCCCCGGGACAGGGGCGGGACGAGCAGTACTTC.

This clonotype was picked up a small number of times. This CDR3 reads CASSLAPGSADTQYF. CDR3 in DNA: TGTGCCAGCAGTTTAGCTCCGGGATCGGCAGATACGCAGTATTTT. The chain combines TRBV12-3 or TRBV12-4 with TRBJ2-3, with D perhaps TRBD2 (5 bases). V was pared by 0 bases and J by 4 bases, with 11 bases between. This CDR3 is built from 15 residues.

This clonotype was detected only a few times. CDR3 sequence (DNA): TGCGCCAGCAGCCTGGACAGACGACGAGGAGATATGGGGACCTTATACACAAATAATTCACCCCTCCACTTT. Amino acid sequence: CASSLDRRRGDMGTLYTNNSPLHF. The J gene is TRBJ1-6, the V gene TRBV5-1; the D gene is possibly TRBD1 (6 bases). Trimming left V 4 bases short and J 5 bases short, with 40 bases between. Germline CDR1 and CDR2: SGHRS and YFSETQ. This CDR3 comprises 24 residues.

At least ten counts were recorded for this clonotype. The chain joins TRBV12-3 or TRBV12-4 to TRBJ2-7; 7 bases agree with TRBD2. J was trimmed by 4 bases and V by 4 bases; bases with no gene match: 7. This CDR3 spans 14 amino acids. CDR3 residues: CASSSGLGGYEQYF. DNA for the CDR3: TGTGCCAGCAGTTCCGGACTAGGCGGATACGAGCAGTACTTC.

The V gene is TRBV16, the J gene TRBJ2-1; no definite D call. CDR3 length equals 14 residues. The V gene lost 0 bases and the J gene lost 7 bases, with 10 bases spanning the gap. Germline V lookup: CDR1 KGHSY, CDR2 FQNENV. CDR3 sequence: CASSQSVPGNEQFF. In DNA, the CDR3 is TGTGCCAGCAGCCAATCGGTTCCCGGGAATGAGCAGTTCTTC.

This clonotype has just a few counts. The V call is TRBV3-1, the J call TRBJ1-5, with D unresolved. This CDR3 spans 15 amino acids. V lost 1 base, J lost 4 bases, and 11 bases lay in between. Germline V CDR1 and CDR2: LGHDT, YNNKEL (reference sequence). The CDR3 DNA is TGTGCCAGCAGCCAAGCCCCGACATCAAATCAGCCCCAGCATTTT. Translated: CASSQAPTSNQPQHF.